What follows are 20 T cell receptor beta chains derived from one specimen sequenced in a study of blood T cell repertoires in COVID-19. Profiling relied on immunoSEQ multiplex PCR, and the TCRdb table lists in-frame clones only, not all of them. The sample holds tens of thousands of clones, approximately 89% seen once. The sample consisted of peripheral blood. The receptors here all came from a man aged 45-65 years with active COVID-19.

V is TRBV7-2 and J is TRBJ1-2; D remains ambiguous. The CDR3 has 15 residues. Germline CDR1 reads SGHTA; CDR2 reads FQGNSA. V lost 0 bases to trimming and J lost 1 base, with 9 bases between them. CDR3 bases: TGTGCCAGCAGCTTAGCGGGCAGAATTAACTATGGCTACACCTTC. This encodes CASSLAGRINYGYTF.

This clone was recorded only once. The rearrangement joins TRBV18 to TRBJ1-1, with D tentatively TRBD1 (5 bases). V gave up 3 bases and J gave up 2 bases, with 7 bases separating them. The CDR3 runs 13 residues. CDR1 and CDR2 (germline): KGHSH, LQKENI. CDR3 coding DNA: TGTGCCAGCTCACCGGGGGGTAACACTGAAGCTTTCTTT. It encodes CASSPGGNTEAFF.

This chain joins TRBV6-5 and TRBJ2-3; TRBD2 matches at 7 bases. The CDR3 runs 15 residues. J gave up 3 bases and V 8 bases, and 11 bases lay outside the gene matches. Germline assignment: CDR1 MNHEY and CDR2 SVGAGI. The chain's CDR3 is CASEGRTSGTDTQYF. CDR3 sequence (DNA): TGTGCCAGCGAGGGTAGGACTAGTGGTACAGATACGCAGTATTTT.

The genes are TRBV5-5 and TRBJ2-5; 7 bases align to TRBD1. Germline loops: CDR1 SGHKS, CDR2 YYEKEE (reference sequence). V dropped 3 bases and J dropped 6; count of bases not matched to a gene: 8. The CDR3 is made up of 14 amino acids. CDR3 loop: CASSSVTGFKTQYF. The DNA for the CDR3 is TGTGCCAGCAGCTCTGTGACAGGGTTCAAGACCCAGTACTTC.

In DNA, the CDR3 is TGTGCCTGGACCTTAAGGGGGTCAGGGGGACCCTACGAGCAGTACTTC. This gives the protein CAWTLRGSGGPYEQYF. The chain employs TRBV30 and TRBJ2-7, with 7 bases fitting TRBD1. The CDR3 totals 16 residues. Germline V lookup: CDR1 GTSNPN, CDR2 SVGIG (reference sequence). With 4 bases clipped from V and 2 bases from J, the junction kept 14 bases outside the gene matches. Supplemented by reference TRBV30 and TRBJ2-7, the full variable domain reads SQTIHQWPATLVQPVGSPLSLECTVEGTSNPNLYWYRQAAGRGLQLLFYSVGIGQISSEVPQNLSASRPQDRQFILSSKKLLLSDSGFYLCAWTLRGSGGPYEQYFGPGTRLTVT.

This clone appeared a few times. V gene TRBV7-2 combines with J gene TRBJ1-5, with D uncertain. Germline lookup yields CDR1 SGHTA and CDR2 FQGNSA. V lost 5 bases to trimming and J lost 5 bases, with 7 bases between them. This CDR3 has 12 amino acids. CDR3 region: CASSPVDQPQHF. CDR3 nucleotides: TGTGCCAGCAGCCCGGTGGATCAGCCCCAGCATTTT.

This clone was counted a single time. The J gene is TRBJ2-1, the V gene TRBV7-6; 7 positions agree with TRBD2. The CDR3 has 18 amino acids. J was trimmed by 2 bases and V by 5 bases; bases with no gene match: 15. The germline V gene encodes CDR1 SGHVS and CDR2 FNYEAQ. The chain's CDR3 is CASSPSAVSGEAYNEQFF. The CDR3 nucleotides read TGTGCCAGCAGCCCGAGCGCGGTAAGCGGGGAGGCCTACAATGAGCAGTTCTTC.

The gene calls are TRBV19 and TRBJ2-3; tentative D call: TRBD1 (5 bases). The CDR3 contains 13 residues. Germline loops: CDR1 LNHDA, CDR2 SQIVND (reference sequence). V lost 8 bases and J lost 1, with 10 bases in between. CDR3 sequence (DNA): TGTGCCAGTGGGGCCGAGCGCACAGATACGCAGTATTTT. Protein sequence: CASGAERTDTQYF.

The CDR3 sequence: CASNPGQGSTEAFF. CDR3 DNA: TGTGCCAGCAATCCGGGACAGGGGTCCACTGAAGCTTTCTTT. The V gene is TRBV19, the J gene TRBJ1-1; 10 bases agree with TRBD1. V trimming: 9 bases; J trimming: 4 bases; junction bases outside the gene matches: 8. Germline CDR1 and CDR2: LNHDA and SQIVND (reference sequence). This CDR3 spans 14 amino acids.

This rearrangement joins TRBV2 to TRBJ1-1, with D maybe TRBD1 (5 bases). CDR3 length: 14 amino acids. The germline V gene encodes CDR1 SNHLY and CDR2 FYNNEI. The ends were cut back, 6 bases at V and 0 bases at J, with 11 bases in the middle. Here the CDR3 reads CASRIDSVNTEAFF. The CDR3 DNA sequence: TGTGCCAGCAGGATTGACAGCGTGAACACTGAAGCTTTCTTT.

V is TRBV4-3 and J is TRBJ2-4, with D unresolved. The CDR3 is 16 residues long. The V end lost 0 bases, the J end lost 1 base, and 10 bases lay between the germline ends. The germline V gene has CDR1 LGHNA and CDR2 YSLEER. CDR3 sequence reads: CASSQDPFPAKNIQYF. CDR3 sequence (DNA): TGCGCCAGCAGCCAAGATCCGTTCCCCGCCAAAAACATTCAGTACTTC.

The rearrangement joins TRBV30 to TRBJ1-2, with a tentative D call TRBD1 (5 bases). This CDR3 contains 14 residues. The V gene's germline CDR1 is GTSNPN and CDR2 SVGIG (reference sequence). This chain's CDR3 is CARQWGGRNYGYTF. Written as DNA, the CDR3 is TGTGCACGACAATGGGGGGGAAGGAACTATGGCTACACCTTC.

This clone has more than one count but fewer than ten. CDR3 DNA: TGTGCCAGTAGTATCGGTGGTAGCGGGAGGACCGAGCAGTACTTC. Protein sequence: CASSIGGSGRTEQYF. V is TRBV19 and J is TRBJ2-7; 10 bases are shared with TRBD2. CDR3 length: 15 amino acids. The V and J ends lost 3 bases and 6 bases, in that order; junction bases with no gene match: 8. Germline CDR1 LNHDA, CDR2 SQIVND (reference sequence).

The chain employs TRBV4-1 and TRBJ2-1, with 13 bases aligning to TRBD2. CDR3 length: 16 amino acids. The V and J ends lost 4 bases and 10 bases, in that order; junction bases with no gene match: 10. Looked up from germline, CDR1 is MGHRA and CDR2 is YSYEKL. CDR3 sequence reads: CASSLTPGLAGDEQFF. In nucleotides, the CDR3 is TGCGCCAGCAGCCTAACCCCTGGACTAGCGGGAGACGAGCAGTTCTTC.

The chain has TRBV27 and TRBJ2-7; a possible D gene is TRBD2 (5 bases). The CDR3 is 16 residues long. In germline, CDR1 is MNHEY, CDR2 SMNVEV (reference sequence). V gave up 0 bases and J gave up 3 bases, with 15 bases separating them. CDR3: CASSLSIEAGGYEQYF. The CDR3 region has the DNA TGTGCCAGCAGTTTATCGATAGAGGCAGGAGGCTACGAGCAGTACTTC.

The chain combines TRBV28 with TRBJ1-5; 9 bases are a match to TRBD1. The CDR3 runs 14 residues. Germline values: CDR1 MDHEN, CDR2 SYDVKM. After removal of 6 bases from V and 6 bases from J, the junction contained 6 bases not matched to a gene. The CDR3 DNA reads TGTGCCAGCAGATGGGACAGGGTGGTTCAGCCCCAGCATTTT. It translates to CASRWDRVVQPQHF.

The chain employs TRBV6-4 and TRBJ2-1; the D gene is possibly TRBD2 (7 bases). V lost 10 bases and J 3 bases, leaving 16 bases between the germline ends. The germline V gene encodes CDR1 MRHNA and CDR2 SNTAGT. The CDR3 is 14 amino acids. Here the CDR3 reads CANPKRDIYNEQFF. CDR3 DNA sequence: TGTGCCAACCCAAAGCGGGACATCTACAATGAGCAGTTCTTC.

The gene calls are TRBV11-3 and TRBJ2-3; D unresolved. The germline V and J ends were trimmed by 1 base and 0 bases, with 2 bases remaining between them. CDR3 size: 13 residues. CDR1 and CDR2 from the germline V gene are SGHNT and YENEEA. CDR3 sequence reads: CASSLASTDTQYF. DNA of the CDR3: TGTGCCAGCAGCTTAGCTAGCACAGATACGCAGTATTTT. The full variable domain, in which reference TRBV11-3 and TRBJ2-3 provide the parts outside the CDR3, is EAGVVQSPRYKIIEKKQPVAFWCNPISGHNTLYWYLQNLGQGPELLIRYENEEAVDDSQLPKDRFSAERLKGVDSTLKIQPAELGDSAVYLCASSLASTDTQYFGPGTRLTVL.

This chain links TRBV28 with TRBJ2-2; 14 bases map to TRBD2. CDR3 length: 16 amino acids. The germline V gene has CDR1 MDHEN and CDR2 SYDVKM. Trimming at V came to 3 bases and at J to 7 bases, leaving 4 bases not matched to a gene. The CDR3: CASSFWTSGGIGELFF. The CDR3 nucleotides are TGTGCCAGCAGTTTTTGGACTAGCGGGGGGATCGGGGAGCTGTTTTTT.

The chain has TRBV6-2 or TRBV6-3 and TRBJ1-1; D remains ambiguous. V was cut by 2 bases and J by 5 bases, with 9 bases left in between. The CDR3 is 13 amino acids. The germline V gene encodes CDR1 MNHEY and CDR2 SVGEGT. DNA for the CDR3: TGTGCCAGCAGTTACACGGGAACAACTGAAGCTTTCTTT. Amino acids: CASSYTGTTEAFF.